This T cell receptor (beta chain) was sequenced during a study of T cell responses to AZD1222 COVID-19 vaccine. Study results and caveats: A rise in Spike-specific TCR breadth and depth followed two AZD1222 doses.

Of note for this clone: Its antigen remains unidentified.

Method: immunoSEQ multiplex PCR; TCRdb's copy keeps in-frame clones and lacks some. The sample holds over 150,000 clones, approximately 92% seen once. The V end lost 5 bases, the J end lost 2 bases, and 15 bases lay between the germline ends. Looked up from germline, CDR1 is SEHNR and CDR2 is FQNEAQ (reference sequence). The CDR3 contains 15 residues. The sequence came from an adult who received the MenACWY meningococcal vaccine as a control. Specimen: peripheral blood, collected 28 days after the second dose of the MenACWY control vaccine. The genes are TRBV7-9 and TRBJ1-1; no clear D. The CDR3 region is CASSATRTANTEAFF. CDR3 sequence (DNA): TGTGCCAGCAGCGCTACAAGGACGGCCAACACTGAAGCTTTCTTT.